Below are 13 T cell receptor beta chains sequenced from a single sample in a study of cytomegalovirus exposure and HLA in healthy donors. Primers: 60 Vbeta forward and 13 Jbeta reverse. Repertoires were generated with immunoSEQ multiplex PCR, while TCRdb's copy carries only in-frame clones and drops some. Counted here are approximately 150,000 clones, roughly 64% occurring once; the ten biggest clones make up around 3%. The sample taken for sequencing was PBMCs. The receptors here all came from a woman between 25 and 40 years old in good health and CMV-seropositive.

The chain carries TRBV6-5 and TRBJ1-1; TRBD1 matches 9 bases. The V segment lost 0 bases and the J segment 5 bases; nucleotides outside the gene matches: 4. CDR3 length: 15 residues. Germline CDR1 MNHEY, CDR2 SVGAGI. This CDR3 is CASSYSGTGRTEAFF. The CDR3 DNA reads as TGTGCCAGCAGTTACTCCGGGACAGGGAGGACTGAAGCTTTCTTT.

This clone is a singleton in its sample. The rearrangement uses TRBV7-2 and TRBJ1-2; weak D call: TRBD1 (6 bases). The CDR3 runs 13 residues. V shed 5 bases and J shed 4 bases, with 11 bases lying between them. CDR1 is SGHTA and CDR2 is FQGNSA in the germline V gene. The CDR3 loop reads CASSMRTAYGYTF. CDR3 coding DNA: TGTGCCAGCAGCATGCGGACAGCCTATGGCTACACCTTC.

Comments on this clone: At one of its ends the junction is not consistent with the germline gene, which may arise from a read error. The chain couples TRBV27 to TRBJ2-7; tentative D call: TRBD1 (5 bases). Looked up from germline, CDR1 is MNHEY and CDR2 is SMNVEV (reference sequence). The CDR3 runs 13 residues. CDR3 in DNA: TGTGCCAGCAGTTTATCGTTTCTAGGGGTCCTAGACTTC. This encodes CASSLSFLGVLDF.

Of note for this clone: Germline and junction disagree at one end, which may indicate a read error. V is TRBV11-2 and J is TRBJ1-1; possible D gene TRBD1, 6 bases. CDR3 length: 12 residues. CDR1 is SGHAT, CDR2 FQNNGV, per germline. The CDR3 spells CASRDRYTEAFF. The CDR3 coding sequence is TGTGCCAGCAGAGACAGGTACACCGAAGCTTTCTTT. Supplemented by reference TRBV11-2 and TRBJ1-1, the full variable domain reads EAGVAQSPRYKIIEKRQSVAFWCNPISGHATLYWYQQILGQGPKLLIQFQNNGVVDDSQLPKDRFSAERLKGVDSTLKIQPAKLEDSAVYLCASRDRYTEAFFGQGTRLTVV.

A single count supports this clone. The rearrangement uses TRBV9 and TRBJ2-1, with 9 bases lining up with TRBD2. Germline V CDR1 and CDR2: SGDLS, YYNGEE. The CDR3 is made up of 17 amino acids. Unmatched junction bases numbered 14, after V lost 4 bases and J lost 6 bases. CDR3 residues: CASSLMSGGTRGNEQFF. For the CDR3, the DNA is TGTGCCAGCAGCCTCATGAGCGGGGGGACCCGGGGCAATGAGCAGTTCTTC.

The chain links TRBV5-1 to TRBJ2-4; D ambiguous. There are 14 residues in the CDR3. Trimming took 0 bases from V and 5 from J, leaving 9 bases between them. Germline CDR1 is SGHRS and CDR2 is YFSETQ. The CDR3 is CASSLGGAENIQYF. The CDR3 coding sequence is TGCGCCAGCAGCTTGGGTGGAGCAGAAAACATTCAGTACTTC.

CDR3 sequence reads: CASSVDTTTYHEQYF. The CDR3 DNA follows: TGTGCCAGCAGCGTGGACACTACTACCTACCACGAGCAGTACTTC. The V gene is TRBV5-4, the J gene TRBJ2-7; a weak D match, TRBD1 (5 bases). The CDR3 consists of 15 residues. The germline V gene encodes CDR1 SGHNT and CDR2 YYREEE (reference sequence). The V end was cut by 4 bases, the J end by 5 bases, with 19 bases between.

This clone was detected only a few times. The chain joins TRBV5-1 to TRBJ2-5; 9 positions agree with TRBD2. Germline CDR1 SGHRS, CDR2 YFSETQ. This CDR3 region has 15 residues. V shed 3 bases and J 3 bases; nucleotides not matched to a gene: 6. The DNA of the CDR3 is TGCGCCAGCAGCTGGGGGGTAGCGGGAGAAGAGACCCAGTACTTC. Translation: CASSWGVAGEETQYF.

The chain carries TRBV5-1 and TRBJ1-1, with TRBD1 identical over 11 bases. V was pared by 3 bases and J by 1 base, with 5 bases of the junction left unmatched. The V gene's germline CDR1 is SGHRS and CDR2 YFSETQ. The CDR3 totals 16 residues. CDR3 residues: CASSWTGGVENTEAFF. The CDR3 nucleotides are TGCGCCAGCAGCTGGACAGGGGGCGTAGAGAACACTGAAGCTTTCTTT.

The CDR3 DNA reads as TGCGCCAGCAGCTTTTTTGCGGGTATTGGAAACACCATATATTTT. Translated: CASSFFAGIGNTIYF. The chain has TRBV5-1 and TRBJ1-3, with no clear D. V was cut by 2 bases and J by 3 bases, with 12 bases left in between. This CDR3 has 15 amino acids. Germline V gives CDR1 SGHRS, CDR2 YFSETQ.

The table lists this clone with a count of one. The J gene is TRBJ1-1, the V gene TRBV6-5, with 9 nucleotides matching TRBD1. The CDR3 is made up of 15 amino acids. Looked up from germline, CDR1 is MNHEY and CDR2 is SVGAGI. The junction had 16 bases not matched to a gene; V was cut back by 6 bases and J by 11 bases. CDR3 DNA sequence: TGTGCCAGCAGACCTCCGGGACAGGGTCCCGTCGAGGCTTTCTTT. This encodes CASRPPGQGPVEAFF.

The chain couples TRBV30 to TRBJ1-1; D unclear. Germline CDR1 is GTSNPN and CDR2 is SVGIG (reference sequence). The ends were cut back, 5 bases at V and 2 bases at J, with 12 bases in the middle. This CDR3 is 13 amino acids long. The CDR3 is CAWLEGSNTEAFF. In DNA, the CDR3 is TGTGCCTGGCTTGAGGGCAGCAACACTGAAGCTTTCTTT.

The genes are TRBV6-6 and TRBJ2-3; no reliable D call. CDR3 length: 11 amino acids. Trimming left V 0 bases short and J 7 bases short, with 2 bases between. The germline gives CDR1 MNHNY, CDR2 SVGAGI (reference sequence). This CDR3 is CASSYSYTQYF. CDR3 nucleotides: TGTGCCAGCAGTTACTCCTATACGCAGTATTTT.